A selection of T cell receptor beta chains follows, all from one sample in a study of T cell responses to AZD1222 COVID-19 vaccine. Clones were sequenced by immunoSEQ multiplex PCR, and TCRdb holds only the in-frame ones, with some missing. The data hold approximately 130,000 clones, with around 84% observed a single time. The sequenced sample was peripheral blood, obtained 28 days after the second AZD1222 dose. The receptors shown here come from an adult who received the AZD1222 COVID-19 vaccine. The CDR3 runs from the conserved cysteine through the conserved F or W. A D gene is named only where the DNA matches it firmly. Clone size appears in some rows only: once, few, many, or a class for an expanded clone.

v_call	d_call	j_call	clone_size	cdr3_aa	cdr3_nt
TRBV10-2	NA	TRBJ1-2	NA	CASSDGVNYGYTF	TGCGCCAGCAGTGATGGGGTGAACTATGGCTACACCTTC
TRBV7-2	NA	TRBJ1-5	NA	CASSLFLSPNQPQHF	TGTGCCAGCAGCTTATTCCTCAGCCCCAATCAGCCCCAGCATTTT
TRBV3-1/TRBV3-2	TRBD1	TRBJ1-6	NA	CASSQGDRGASPLHF	TGTGCCAGCAGCCAGGGAGACAGGGGGGCTTCACCCCTCCACTTT
TRBV7-2	NA	TRBJ1-6	NA	CASRGSSYNSPLHF	TGTGCCAGCCGCGGGAGCTCCTATAATTCACCCCTCCACTTT
TRBV7-3	NA	TRBJ1-2	once	CASSRTAGDGYTF	TGTGCCAGCAGCAGAACTGCAGGGGATGGCTACACCTTC
TRBV5-1	TRBD1	TRBJ1-5	NA	CASSPNGQGQPQHF	TGCGCCAGCAGCCCCAACGGACAGGGACAGCCCCAGCATTTT
TRBV28	NA	TRBJ1-2	once	CASSPGWSYGYTF	TGTGCCAGCAGTCCCGGTTGGTCCTATGGCTACACCTTC
TRBV5-8	NA	TRBJ2-7	few	CASSRAGHLNYEQYF	TGTGCCAGCAGCCGCGCCGGACACCTCAACTACGAGCAGTACTTC
TRBV9	TRBD2	TRBJ2-7	NA	CASSVGGGQIYEQYF	TGTGCCAGCAGCGTAGGCGGGGGGCAAATCTACGAGCAGTACTTC
TRBV27	TRBD1	TRBJ2-7	NA	CASSFAGGNEQYF	TGTGCCAGCAGTTTTGCAGGGGGAAACGAGCAGTACTTC
TRBV19	NA	TRBJ1-2	few	CASSIAQKGGGYTF	TGTGCCAGTAGTATAGCTCAAAAGGGAGGTGGCTACACCTTC
TRBV2	NA	TRBJ1-2	NA	CASSEGPNYGYTF	TGTGCCAGCAGTGAAGGTCCAAACTATGGCTACACCTTC
TRBV27	NA	TRBJ2-3	NA	CASSLRTSTDTQYF	TGTGCCAGCAGTTTAAGGACTAGCACAGATACGCAGTATTTT
TRBV10-3	NA	TRBJ1-1	NA	CAISEEMNTEAFF	TGTGCCATCAGTGAAGAGATGAACACTGAAGCTTTCTTT
TRBV19	NA	TRBJ1-5	NA	CASTGPPQRAHQPQHF	TGTGCCAGTACCGGGCCTCCTCAGAGAGCCCATCAGCCCCAGCATTTT
TRBV5-4	TRBD1	TRBJ2-5	NA	CASSLDMGQGVETQYF	TGTGCCAGCAGCTTGGATATGGGACAGGGGGTGGAGACCCAGTACTTC
TRBV30	NA	TRBJ2-2	NA	CARGGWNTGELFF	TGTGCCCGTGGGGGCTGGAACACCGGGGAGCTGTTTTTT
TRBV9	TRBD1	TRBJ1-4	NA	CASSVGTANEKLFF	TGTGCCAGCAGCGTGGGGACAGCTAATGAAAAACTGTTTTTT
TRBV7-8	TRBD2	TRBJ2-7	NA	CASSFPTSGGWEQYF	TGTGCCAGCAGCTTCCCAACTAGCGGGGGATGGGAGCAGTACTTC
TRBV28	NA	TRBJ1-3	NA	CASSFVAIGGALGNTIYF	TGTGCCAGCAGTTTCGTTGCGATTGGGGGGGCACTGGGAAACACCATATATTTT
TRBV28	NA	TRBJ2-7	NA	CASRQQGHYYEQYF	TGTGCCAGCAGACAACAGGGACACTACTACGAGCAGTACTTC
TRBV15	NA	TRBJ2-7	NA	CATSRTKSAYYEQYF	TGTGCCACCAGCAGAACAAAGTCGGCTTACTACGAGCAGTACTTC
TRBV24-1	NA	TRBJ1-1	once	CATSDPVGGKAFF	TGTGCCACCAGTGACCCAGTAGGGGGAAAAGCTTTCTTT
TRBV7-7	TRBD1	TRBJ2-5	NA	CASSPGTGGLETQYF	TGTGCTAGCAGCCCCGGGACAGGGGGTCTAGAGACCCAGTACTTC
TRBV4-1	NA	TRBJ2-3	few	CASSQEASEVDTQYF	TGCGCCAGCAGCCAAGAGGCTAGTGAGGTGGATACGCAGTATTTT
TRBV29-1	NA	TRBJ2-6	NA	CSVDGSGANVLTF	TGCAGCGTTGACGGCTCTGGGGCCAACGTCCTGACTTTC
TRBV6-2/TRBV6-3	NA	TRBJ1-1	NA	CASSYAGPNTEAFF	TGTGCCAGCAGTTACGCGGGGCCGAACACTGAAGCTTTCTTT
TRBV6-5	NA	TRBJ1-5	NA	CASSYRPDQPQHF	TGTGCCAGCAGTTATCGACCCGATCAGCCCCAGCATTTT
TRBV7-2	NA	TRBJ1-5	NA	CASSFRGGNQPQHF	TGTGCCAGCAGCTTCCGGGGGGGCAATCAGCCCCAGCATTTT
TRBV5-8	NA	TRBJ1-5	NA	CASSLTPYSNQPQHF	TGTGCCAGCAGCTTGACACCGTATAGCAATCAGCCCCAGCATTTT
TRBV6-5	NA	TRBJ2-5	NA	CASTTSVGTQYF	TGTGCCAGCACTACATCGGTGGGGACCCAGTACTTC
TRBV6-2/TRBV6-3	NA	TRBJ1-1	NA	CASSYGQVKQNTEAFF	TGTGCCAGCAGTTATGGGCAGGTGAAGCAGAACACTGAAGCTTTCTTT
TRBV11-3	NA	TRBJ2-1	NA	CASSLYGSYNEQFF	TGTGCCAGCAGCCTATACGGGAGCTACAATGAGCAGTTCTTC
TRBV3-1/TRBV3-2	TRBD2	TRBJ2-3	NA	CASSQRRTSGGGTDTQYF	TGTGCCAGCAGCCAACGTCGGACTAGCGGGGGGGGCACAGATACGCAGTATTTT
TRBV6-5	NA	TRBJ1-1	NA	CASSGAGWRNTEAFF	TGTGCCAGCAGCGGCGCAGGGTGGAGGAACACTGAAGCTTTCTTT
TRBV28	NA	TRBJ1-5	NA	CASSQRVGNQPQHF	TGTGCCAGCAGTCAGAGGGTTGGGAATCAGCCCCAGCATTTT
TRBV27	NA	TRBJ1-1	NA	CASSLRGATEAFF	TGTGCCAGCAGTTTAAGAGGGGCCACTGAAGCTTTCTTT
TRBV9	NA	TRBJ1-2	NA	CASSVDSGANYGYTF	TGTGCCAGCAGCGTCGACAGCGGAGCTAACTATGGCTACACCTTC
TRBV28	NA	TRBJ2-7	NA	CASRNWGRIYF	TGTGCCAGCAGGAACTGGGGCCGGATTTACTTC
TRBV28	NA	TRBJ1-5	NA	CASSFLSVDQPQHF	TGTGCCAGCAGTTTCCTTAGTGTTGATCAGCCCCAGCATTTT
TRBV18	NA	TRBJ1-1	NA	CASSPGINTEAFF	TGTGCCAGCTCACCGGGGATCAACACTGAAGCTTTCTTT
TRBV7-2	NA	TRBJ1-4	NA	CASSPQGEKLFF	TGTGCCAGCAGCCCCCAAGGTGAAAAACTGTTTTTT